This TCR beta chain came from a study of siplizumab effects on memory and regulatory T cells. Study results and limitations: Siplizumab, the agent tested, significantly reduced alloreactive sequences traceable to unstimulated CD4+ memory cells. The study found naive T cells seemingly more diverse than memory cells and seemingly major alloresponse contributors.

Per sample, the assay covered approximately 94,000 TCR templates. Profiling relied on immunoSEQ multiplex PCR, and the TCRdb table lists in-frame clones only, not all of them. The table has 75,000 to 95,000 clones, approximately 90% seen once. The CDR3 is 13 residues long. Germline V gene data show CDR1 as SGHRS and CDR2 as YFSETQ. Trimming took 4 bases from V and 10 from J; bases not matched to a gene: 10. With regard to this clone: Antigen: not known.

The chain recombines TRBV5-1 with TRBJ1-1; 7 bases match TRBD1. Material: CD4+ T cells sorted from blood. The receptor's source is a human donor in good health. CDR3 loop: CASSAVSQGGAFF. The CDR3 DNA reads TGCGCCAGCAGCGCGGTGTCCCAGGGGGGAGCTTTCTTT.